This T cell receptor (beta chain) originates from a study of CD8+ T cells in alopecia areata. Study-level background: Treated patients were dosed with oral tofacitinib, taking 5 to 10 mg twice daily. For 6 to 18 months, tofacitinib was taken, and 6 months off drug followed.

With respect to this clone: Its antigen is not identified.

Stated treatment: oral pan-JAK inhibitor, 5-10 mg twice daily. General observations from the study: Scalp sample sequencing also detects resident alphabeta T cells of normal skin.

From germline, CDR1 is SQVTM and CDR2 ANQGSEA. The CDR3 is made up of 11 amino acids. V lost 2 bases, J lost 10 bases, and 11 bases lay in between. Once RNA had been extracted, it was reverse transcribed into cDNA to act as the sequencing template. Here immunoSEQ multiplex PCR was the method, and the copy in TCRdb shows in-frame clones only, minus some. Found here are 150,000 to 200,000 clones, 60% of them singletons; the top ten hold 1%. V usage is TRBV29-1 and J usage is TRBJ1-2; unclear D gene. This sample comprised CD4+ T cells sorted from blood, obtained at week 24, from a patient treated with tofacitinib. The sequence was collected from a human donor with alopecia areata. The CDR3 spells CSVEYGVHYTF. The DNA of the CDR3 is TGCAGCGTTGAATATGGAGTGCACTACACCTTC.